The 27 T cell receptor beta chains below were found in one sample sequenced in a study of cytomegalovirus exposure and HLA in healthy donors. The primer mix had 60 Vbeta and 13 Jbeta primers. The assay was immunoSEQ multiplex PCR, and TCRdb's table has in-frame clones only and misses some. The table lists 35,000 to 50,000 clones, with about 3.2% in the top ten. Material: PBMCs. These receptor sequences come from a woman between 25 and 40 years old in good health and CMV-seropositive.

The chain carries TRBV7-2 and TRBJ2-1, with no clear D. This CDR3 is built from 15 residues. The V gene's germline CDR1 is SGHTA and CDR2 FQGNSA. Trimming cost V 0 bases and J 2 bases, with 8 bases left between them. The CDR3 sequence: CASSLASRAYNEQFF. CDR3 sequence (DNA): TGTGCCAGCAGCTTAGCTAGCAGAGCCTACAATGAGCAGTTCTTC. Variable domain in full (rest from reference TRBV7-2 and TRBJ2-1): GAGVSQSPSNKVTEKGKDVELRCDPISGHTALYWYRQSLGQGLEFLIYFQGNSAPDKSGLPSDRFSAERTGGSVSTLTIQRTQQEDSAVYLCASSLASRAYNEQFFGPGTRLTVL.

In regard to this clone: This sample includes further DNA sequences coding for the same CDR3. This rearrangement joins TRBV5-1 to TRBJ2-3; the D gene is possibly TRBD2 (6 bases). The CDR3 is made up of 15 amino acids. V was pared by 5 bases and J by 2 bases, with 15 bases between. CDR1 SGHRS and CDR2 YFSETQ come from the germline V gene. The CDR3 spells CASRSLATSTDTQYF. The CDR3 coding sequence is TGCGCCAGCAGAAGCCTAGCGACCTCCACAGATACGCAGTATTTT.

The chain links TRBV4-1 to TRBJ1-1; D is uncertain. The germline V gene has CDR1 MGHRA and CDR2 YSYEKL. This CDR3 comprises 17 residues. V dropped 0 bases and J dropped 0 bases, with 14 bases sitting between them. CDR3 loop: CASSQDTADSMNTEAFF. The CDR3 coding sequence is TGCGCCAGCAGCCAAGATACGGCAGACTCTATGAACACTGAAGCTTTCTTT.

The gene calls are TRBV11-3 and TRBJ2-1, with TRBD2 identical over 12 bases. The length of the CDR3 is 16 residues. V lost 5 bases to trimming and J lost 4 bases; unmatched junction nucleotides: 6. Germline CDR1 SGHNT, CDR2 YENEEA. CDR3 sequence: CASSPQGLAGYNEQFF. The CDR3 DNA reads TGTGCCAGCAGCCCCCAGGGACTAGCGGGTTACAATGAGCAGTTCTTC.

V is TRBV5-1 and J is TRBJ1-1, with a weak D call TRBD1 (6 bases). CDR1 and CDR2 (germline): SGHRS, YFSETQ. V dropped 4 bases and J dropped 4 bases, with 14 bases sitting between them. CDR3 length: 14 amino acids. CDR3 nucleotides: TGCGCCAGCAGCCTCGGCGGGGGGGCCACTGAAGCTTTCTTT. This sequence encodes CASSLGGGATEAFF.

V is TRBV25-1 and J is TRBJ1-4, with a possible D match to TRBD1 (5 bases). Between the trimmed V and J ends, which lost 0 bases and 4 bases, there was a span of 6 bases. This CDR3 is 14 amino acids long. From germline, CDR1 is MGHDK and CDR2 SYGVNS. In nucleotides, the CDR3 is TGTGCCAGCAGTGAATATAGGGGTAATGAAAAACTGTTTTTT. It encodes CASSEYRGNEKLFF.

The chain employs TRBV7-9 and TRBJ2-7; TRBD1 agrees at 8 bases. V shed 5 bases, J shed 4 bases, and the junction held 4 bases outside the gene matches. Germline lookup yields CDR1 SEHNR and CDR2 FQNEAQ (reference sequence). This CDR3 region has 13 residues. CDR3 DNA: TGTGCCAGCAGCGGACAGGGAATTTACGAGCAGTACTTC. Its translation is CASSGQGIYEQYF. Filled out from reference TRBV7-9 and TRBJ2-7, the complete variable domain reads DTGVSQNPRHKITKRGQNVTFRCDPISEHNRLYWYRQTLGQGPEFLTYFQNEAQLEKSRLLSDRFSAERPKGSFSTLEIQRTEQGDSAMYLCASSGQGIYEQYFGPGTRLTVT.

J is TRBJ2-7 and V is TRBV6-1; perhaps TRBD1 as D (6 bases). Germline assignment: CDR1 MNHNS and CDR2 SASEGT. Trimming took off 6 bases at V and 3 bases at J, with 18 bases between the two ends. The length of the CDR3 is 15 residues. The CDR3, as DNA: TGTGCCAGCAGAGTTCGGGCTACAGGGCTCTACGAGCAGTACTTC. It yields the protein CASRVRATGLYEQYF.

The chain links TRBV5-5 to TRBJ1-3; the match to TRBD1 covers 7 bases. With V trimmed by 4 bases and J by 0 bases, 4 bases remained unmatched. This CDR3 spans 15 amino acids. Germline CDR1 is SGHKS and CDR2 is YYEKEE (reference sequence). The CDR3 region has the DNA TGTGCCAGCAGCCGGGACAGTTTCTCTGGAAACACCATATATTTT. Its protein is CASSRDSFSGNTIYF.

The chain combines TRBV11-3 with TRBJ2-7, with 11 bases aligning to TRBD2. This CDR3 region has 17 residues. Germline CDR1 SGHNT, CDR2 YENEEA. The V and J ends lost 0 bases and 2 bases, in that order; junction bases with no gene match: 6. The CDR3 loop reads CASSLDTTSGDAYEQYF. As DNA, the CDR3 is TGTGCCAGCAGCTTAGATACGACTAGCGGGGACGCCTACGAGCAGTACTTC.

V is TRBV6-6 and J is TRBJ1-5; 7 nucleotides line up with TRBD1. The trim removed 6 bases at V and 5 bases at J, leaving 10 bases unmatched. The CDR3 is 15 residues long. The germline V gene encodes CDR1 MNHNY and CDR2 SVGAGI (reference sequence). This CDR3 reads CASRNGQVRDQPQHF. The CDR3 DNA follows: TGTGCCAGCAGAAACGGACAGGTGAGGGATCAGCCCCAGCATTTT.

CDR3 in DNA: TGTGCCAGTAGTATAAGCGGGGCTTACAATGAGCAGTTCTTC. Amino acid sequence: CASSISGAYNEQFF. The chain is built from TRBV19 and TRBJ2-1, with 7 nucleotides matching TRBD2. Germline V gives CDR1 LNHDA, CDR2 SQIVND (reference sequence). The CDR3 loop spans 14 amino acids. J lost 4 bases, V lost 2 bases, and 2 bases had no gene match.

The chain joins TRBV4-1 to TRBJ1-2; D is possibly TRBD1 (6 bases). Germline assignment: CDR1 MGHRA and CDR2 YSYEKL. The CDR3 totals 14 residues. Trimming removed 1 base at V and 3 bases at J, with 9 bases between. CDR3 sequence reads: CASSQGTVDYGYTF. CDR3 sequence (DNA): TGCGCCAGCAGCCAAGGGACAGTGGACTATGGCTACACCTTC.

This rearrangement joins TRBV19 to TRBJ1-1, with a weak D call TRBD1 (5 bases). Trimming pared 1 base from V and 1 base from J, leaving 10 bases between. The CDR3 contains 15 residues. Germline V gene data show CDR1 as LNHDA and CDR2 as SQIVND (reference sequence). The CDR3 region has the DNA TGTGCCAGTAGTATAGGACTCGGGGGGAACACTGAAGCTTTCTTT. The encoded protein is CASSIGLGGNTEAFF. Drawing the rest from reference TRBV19 and TRBJ1-1, the complete variable domain is DGGITQSPKYLFRKEGQNVTLSCEQNLNHDAMYWYRQDPGQGLRLIYYSQIVNDFQKGDIAEGYSVSREKKESFPLTVTSAQKNPTAFYLCASSIGLGGNTEAFFGQGTRLTVV.

The rearrangement uses TRBV7-9 and TRBJ2-5; D might be TRBD1 (5 bases). CDR1 and CDR2 from the germline V gene are SEHNR and FQNEAQ (reference sequence). With 4 bases removed from V and 0 bases from J, the gap between germline ends came to 9 bases. This CDR3 comprises 14 residues. The CDR3, as DNA: TGTGCCAGCAGCTCCCCGACAGACCAAGAGACCCAGTACTTC. Amino acids: CASSSPTDQETQYF.

The CDR3 loop is CAWSVGRDLHF. CDR3 bases: TGTGCCTGGAGTGTAGGGAGGGACCTCCACTTT. This sequence joins TRBV30 and TRBJ1-6; no clear D. V gave up 0 bases and J gave up 15 bases, with 9 bases separating them. The CDR3 covers 11 residues. Germline V gives CDR1 GTSNPN, CDR2 SVGIG (reference sequence).

The chain recombines TRBV6-5 with TRBJ1-1; TRBD1 aligns across 7 bases. This CDR3 contains 14 residues. Germline values: CDR1 MNHEY, CDR2 SVGAGI. Trimming took 5 bases from V and 1 from J; bases not matched to a gene: 4. The CDR3 DNA sequence: TGTGCCAGCAGTGGACAGGTCTGGAACACTGAAGCTTTCTTT. This gives the protein CASSGQVWNTEAFF.

This chain connects TRBV5-4 to TRBJ2-2; the match to TRBD1 covers 8 bases. From germline, CDR1 is SGHNT and CDR2 YYREEE (reference sequence). V dropped 4 bases and J dropped 4; count of bases not matched to a gene: 6. The CDR3 contains 15 residues. The CDR3 DNA follows: TGTGCCAGCAGCGCGGGACAGGACCGCACCGGGGAGCTGTTTTTT. Translating gives CASSAGQDRTGELFF.

The J gene is TRBJ1-5, the V gene TRBV4-1; no clear D. Germline V CDR1 and CDR2: MGHRA, YSYEKL. Trimming took 3 bases from V and 6 from J, leaving 9 bases between them. The CDR3 extends over 13 amino acids. The CDR3 DNA reads TGCGCCAGCAGCCAGGGTGCGGGTCAGCCCCAGCATTTT. Protein: CASSQGAGQPQHF.

This sequence joins TRBV30 and TRBJ2-1, with TRBD2 identical over 14 bases. This CDR3 is built from 16 residues. The junction had 10 bases not matched to a gene; V was cut back by 3 bases and J by 9 bases. CDR1 is GTSNPN, CDR2 SVGIG, per germline (reference sequence). The CDR3 spells CAWSVTGTSGGTEQFF. CDR3 DNA sequence: TGTGCCTGGAGCGTAACCGGGACTAGCGGGGGTACTGAGCAGTTCTTC.

The J gene is TRBJ1-3, the V gene TRBV6-1, with D hard to call. This CDR3 is built from 14 residues. Germline loops: CDR1 MNHNS, CDR2 SASEGT. Trimming removed 7 bases from V and 4 bases from J, with 14 bases in between. CDR3 bases: TGTGCCAGCACTCTAGGAGGCTACGGAAACACCATATATTTT. Translated, it gives CASTLGGYGNTIYF.

This chain connects TRBV30 to TRBJ2-1, with D perhaps TRBD1 (6 bases). V shed 0 bases and J shed 4 bases, with 7 bases lying between them. This CDR3 has 13 residues. The germline CDR1 and CDR2 sequences are GTSNPN and SVGIG (reference sequence). DNA for the CDR3: TGTGCCTGGAGTGTAGGACAGTACAATGAGCAGTTCTTC. It is translated as CAWSVGQYNEQFF.

The chain combines TRBV6-1 with TRBJ1-1; no reliable D call. Germline V gene lookup returns CDR1 MNHNS and CDR2 SASEGT. The CDR3 has 13 residues. Trimming shortened V by 5 bases and J by 1 base, and 8 bases separated the two germline ends. As DNA, the CDR3 is TGTGCCAGCAGTTCCCCAGGGAACACTGAAGCTTTCTTT. It is translated as CASSSPGNTEAFF.

This chain links TRBV12-5 with TRBJ1-6; D not resolved. The germline V gene encodes CDR1 LGHNT and CDR2 FRNRAP. The CDR3 is made up of 20 amino acids. The V end was cut by 1 base, the J end by 0 bases, with 19 bases between. This chain's CDR3 is CASGLAPTGVKASYNSPLHF. Written as DNA, the CDR3 is TGTGCTAGTGGTTTGGCCCCGACCGGGGTAAAAGCCTCCTATAATTCACCCCTCCACTTT.

The gene calls are TRBV5-4 and TRBJ1-6; D not certain. The CDR3 consists of 14 residues. Germline assignment: CDR1 SGHNT and CDR2 YYREEE (reference sequence). V was clipped by 0 bases and J by 7 bases, with 8 bases between them. In nucleotides, the CDR3 is TGTGCCAGCAGCTTGGGGCATACGAATTCACCCCTCCACTTT. This translates into CASSLGHTNSPLHF.

Here the CDR3 DNA reads TGTGCCAGCAGCGCCCCGACAGGGCCCTACGAGCAGTACTTC. Protein: CASSAPTGPYEQYF. The J gene is TRBJ2-7, the V gene TRBV9; TRBD1 aligns across 7 bases. The CDR3 has 14 residues. The J segment lost 2 bases and the V segment lost 3 bases, leaving 5 bases of the junction unmatched. Germline V gene sequence: CDR1 SGDLS, CDR2 YYNGEE.

This sequence joins TRBV28 and TRBJ1-5, with 8 nucleotides matching TRBD1. The trim removed 7 bases at V and 0 bases at J, leaving 11 bases unmatched. In germline, CDR1 is MDHEN, CDR2 SYDVKM. CDR3 size: 17 residues. CDR3 in amino acids: CASNADRDRYSNQPQHF. In DNA, the CDR3 is TGTGCCAGCAACGCGGACAGGGACCGATATAGCAATCAGCCCCAGCATTTT.